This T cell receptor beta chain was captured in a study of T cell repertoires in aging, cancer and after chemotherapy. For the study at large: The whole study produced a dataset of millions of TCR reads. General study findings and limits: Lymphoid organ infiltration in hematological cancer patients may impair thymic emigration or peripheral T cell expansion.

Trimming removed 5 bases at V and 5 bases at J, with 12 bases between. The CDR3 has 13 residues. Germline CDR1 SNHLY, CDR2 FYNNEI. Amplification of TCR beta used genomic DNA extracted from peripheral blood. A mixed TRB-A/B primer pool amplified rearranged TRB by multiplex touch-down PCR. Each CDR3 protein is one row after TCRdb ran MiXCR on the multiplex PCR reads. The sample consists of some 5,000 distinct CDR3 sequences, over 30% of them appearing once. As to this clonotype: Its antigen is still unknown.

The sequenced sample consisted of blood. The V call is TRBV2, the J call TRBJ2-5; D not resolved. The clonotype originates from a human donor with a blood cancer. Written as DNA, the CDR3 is TGTGCCAGCAGTTTTGGATGGGTGGAGACCCAGTACTTC. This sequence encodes CASSFGWVETQYF.